Following are 32 T cell receptor beta chains from one sample sequenced in a study of OX40 agonist ivuxolimab in advanced cancers. Data came from immunoSEQ multiplex PCR; TCRdb stores just in-frame clones and leaves some out. The sample holds about 31,000 clones, around 87% seen once. This specimen was CD4+ or CD8+ T cells sorted from blood, taken in a trial of the OX40 agonist ivuxolimab. These receptors were obtained from an adult with an advanced solid tumor such as melanoma, head and neck, liver or kidney cancer.

V gene TRBV6-6 combines with J gene TRBJ1-2; 8 nucleotides align to TRBD1. The CDR3 totals 15 residues. CDR1 is MNHNY, CDR2 SVGAGI, per germline (reference sequence). Losses at the gene ends were 2 bases for V and 3 bases for J; bases not matched to a gene: 5. The CDR3 is CASSYGRGPHYGYTF. The CDR3 bases are TGTGCCAGCAGTTACGGCAGGGGGCCCCACTATGGCTACACCTTC.

The rearrangement joins TRBV5-1 to TRBJ2-2; 8 bases align to TRBD1. This CDR3 spans 15 amino acids. The germline V gene has CDR1 SGHRS and CDR2 YFSETQ. Trimming removed 4 bases from V and 4 bases from J; junction bases left unmatched: 6. The CDR3 DNA reads TGCGCCAGCAGCCTCAATACAGGGGGCACCGGGGAGCTGTTTTTT. It yields the protein CASSLNTGGTGELFF.

The V call is TRBV5-4, the J call TRBJ2-1; D gene uncertain. V shed 4 bases and J shed 0 bases, with 11 bases lying between them. Per germline, CDR1 SGHNT and CDR2 YYREEE (reference sequence). This CDR3 region has 15 residues. The CDR3 nucleotides are TGTGCCAGCAGCACCCGAATAAGCTCCTACAATGAGCAGTTCTTC. Translating gives CASSTRISSYNEQFF.

The chain links TRBV6-5 to TRBJ1-1; D is ambiguous. This CDR3 region has 15 residues. The V end was cut by 7 bases, the J end by 1 base, with 16 bases between. The germline V gene encodes CDR1 MNHEY and CDR2 SVGAGI. Here the CDR3 DNA reads TGTGCCAGCACCTTAGGACGAGATTGGAACACTGAAGCTTTCTTT. Translating it yields CASTLGRDWNTEAFF.

This sequence joins TRBV27 and TRBJ1-1, with TRBD1 matching 10 bases. The germline CDR1 and CDR2 sequences are MNHEY and SMNVEV (reference sequence). The CDR3 consists of 12 residues. Unmatched junction bases numbered 4, after V lost 7 bases and J lost 8 bases. CDR3 amino acids: CASIADRGEAFF. DNA for the CDR3: TGTGCCAGCATTGCGGACAGGGGGGAAGCTTTCTTT.

The J gene is TRBJ1-2, the V gene TRBV2; D is perhaps TRBD1 (6 bases). In germline, CDR1 is SNHLY, CDR2 FYNNEI. V gave up 8 bases and J gave up 8 bases, with 18 bases separating them. The CDR3 sequence is 13 residues long. The CDR3 DNA follows: TGTGCCAGCGGTGGGAGCAGGGGACGGGGCTACACCTTC. Its protein is CASGGSRGRGYTF.

This clone was counted only a few times. The junction shows a germline mismatch at one end, possibly a read error. The rearrangement links TRBV28 to TRBJ1-4; possibly TRBD1 for D (5 bases). Germline V gene sequence: CDR1 MDHEN, CDR2 SYDVKM. The CDR3 totals 12 residues. In DNA form, the CDR3 reads TGTGCCAGCAGTTTAGTAGAGGGACTTTTAATTTTT. Amino acid sequence: CASSLVEGLLIF.

The sample holds a few counts of this clone. This chain uses TRBV6-5 with TRBJ1-1; the D is unclear. The CDR3 sequence is 13 residues long. Trimming removed 2 bases at V and 3 bases at J, with 7 bases between. Germline CDR1 and CDR2: MNHEY and SVGAGI. CDR3 in amino acids: CASSYREYTEAFF. For the CDR3, the DNA is TGTGCCAGCAGTTACCGGGAGTACACTGAAGCTTTCTTT.

The chain employs TRBV19 and TRBJ2-6, with 11 bases identical to TRBD1. The CDR3 has 17 residues. V gave up 5 bases and J gave up 0 bases; unmatched junction bases: 3. In germline, CDR1 is LNHDA, CDR2 SQIVND (reference sequence). In DNA form, the CDR3 reads TGTGCCAGTAGTCCCGGGACAGGGGGCTCTGGGGCCAACGTCCTGACTTTC. Its protein is CASSPGTGGSGANVLTF.

The genes are TRBV19 and TRBJ2-7; D might be TRBD2 (5 bases). Germline CDR1 reads LNHDA; CDR2 reads SQIVND (reference sequence). The CDR3 consists of 15 residues. V gave up 2 bases and J gave up 2 bases, with 13 bases separating them. CDR3 DNA sequence: TGTGCCAGTAGTATAACGGCGAGCGGACCCTACGAGCAGTACTTC. It translates to CASSITASGPYEQYF. The full variable domain, its missing parts supplied by reference TRBV19 and TRBJ2-7, is DGGITQSPKYLFRKEGQNVTLSCEQNLNHDAMYWYRQDPGQGLRLIYYSQIVNDFQKGDIAEGYSVSREKKESFPLTVTSAQKNPTAFYLCASSITASGPYEQYFGPGTRLTVT.

This sequence joins TRBV21-1 and TRBJ2-5. The better agreement between TRBJ2-7 and the DNA end casts doubt on the J call. TRBV21-1 is designated a pseudogene. This CDR3 is built from 19 residues. CDR3 loop: CASSRSSRRKRGYRYEQYF. The CDR3 region has the DNA TGTGCCAGCAGCAGGAGCTCGCGGAGAAAGAGGGGTTACCGCTACGAGCAGTACTTC.

This sequence joins TRBV4-2 and TRBJ2-7, with TRBD1 as a possible D gene (6 bases). Germline V gene sequence: CDR1 LGHNA, CDR2 YNFKEQ. CDR3 length: 16 residues. V lost 4 bases and J lost 6, with 22 bases in between. This CDR3 reads CASSPYRGSGVPEQYF. Here the CDR3 DNA reads TGTGCCAGCAGCCCATATAGGGGGAGTGGGGTTCCCGAGCAGTACTTC.

The rearrangement links TRBV5-4 to TRBJ2-5; D is ambiguous. Per germline, CDR1 SGHNT and CDR2 YYREEE (reference sequence). The V end was cut by 2 bases, the J end by 0 bases, with 11 bases between. The CDR3 has 15 amino acids. The CDR3 DNA is TGTGCCAGCAGCTTAGATTTGACACACCAAGAGACCCAGTACTTC. Its protein is CASSLDLTHQETQYF.

As for this clone: At one of its ends the junction is not consistent with the germline gene, which may arise from a read error. V and J are TRBV6-1 and TRBJ2-1; D is unclear. Per the germline V gene, CDR1 is MNHNS and CDR2 is SASEGT. This CDR3 has 15 amino acids. The CDR3 DNA reads TGTGCCAGCAGTGAAGCGCTTCCTGGCCCCACCCCGGAGATCTTC. Translated, it gives CASSEALPGPTPEIF.

The V call is TRBV2, the J call TRBJ2-7, with TRBD1 matching over 9 bases. The J segment lost 3 bases and the V segment lost 5 bases, leaving 2 bases of the junction unmatched. Germline lookup yields CDR1 SNHLY and CDR2 FYNNEI. The CDR3 length is 13 residues. DNA of the CDR3: TGTGCCAGCAGTTGGGACAGGGTCTACGAGCAGTACTTC. It specifies CASSWDRVYEQYF.

V gene TRBV25-1 combines with J gene TRBJ1-1; D ambiguous. The CDR3 spans 13 residues. Germline CDR1 is MGHDK and CDR2 is SYGVNS. V lost 4 bases, J lost 2 bases, and 8 bases lay in between. CDR3: CASSVSENTEAFF. The CDR3 coding sequence is TGTGCCAGCAGTGTGTCAGAAAACACTGAAGCTTTCTTT.

This chain links TRBV2 with TRBJ1-2; D is possibly TRBD1 (6 bases). This CDR3 spans 16 amino acids. Germline lookup yields CDR1 SNHLY and CDR2 FYNNEI. Trimming stripped 6 bases from V and 4 bases from J, with 21 bases between. The CDR3 DNA is TGTGCCAGCAGCGTCTCCGTGAGGGGGGCAAGCTATGGCTACACCTTC. The encoded protein is CASSVSVRGASYGYTF.

The J gene is TRBJ1-1, the V gene TRBV5-4, with D possibly being TRBD1 (5 bases). The germline gives CDR1 SGHNT, CDR2 YYREEE (reference sequence). This CDR3 is 12 amino acids long. V was cut by 2 bases and J by 8 bases, with 10 bases left in between. Written as DNA, the CDR3 is TGTGCCAGCAGCTTCGGGGGACCCGAAGCTTTCTTT. It yields the protein CASSFGGPEAFF.

This clone was seen a handful of times. V usage is TRBV28 and J usage is TRBJ2-1; the match to TRBD2 covers 7 bases. V shed 8 bases and J 4 bases; nucleotides not matched to a gene: 17. CDR3 size: 17 residues. The germline gives CDR1 MDHEN, CDR2 SYDVKM. CDR3 sequence (DNA): TGTGCCAGCCTGGCACCCGTAGCGGGTACAAGATACAATGAGCAGTTCTTC. Encoded protein: CASLAPVAGTRYNEQFF. Full variable domain (missing parts from reference TRBV28 and TRBJ2-1): DVKVTQSSRYLVKRTGEKVFLECVQDMDHENMFWYRQDPGLGLRLIYFSYDVKMKEKGDIPEGYSVSREKKERFSLILESASTNQTSMYLCASLAPVAGTRYNEQFFGPGTRLTVL.

This chain connects TRBV6-5 to TRBJ2-7; 7 bases align to TRBD1. V trimming: 6 bases; J trimming: 1 base; junction bases outside the gene matches: 6. The germline V gene encodes CDR1 MNHEY and CDR2 SVGAGI. The CDR3 sequence is 14 residues long. The CDR3 loop reads CASRTYRGSYEQYF. CDR3 nucleotide sequence: TGTGCCAGCAGAACCTACAGGGGATCCTACGAGCAGTACTTC.

The genes are TRBV5-1 and TRBJ1-5, with D unresolved. This CDR3 region has 16 residues. V lost 4 bases, J lost 4 bases, and 18 bases lay in between. Germline lookup yields CDR1 SGHRS and CDR2 YFSETQ. The CDR3 protein is CASSATGIGMNQPQHF. The CDR3 nucleotides are TGCGCCAGCAGCGCCACCGGGATAGGGATGAATCAGCCCCAGCATTTT.

This clone is judged hyperexpanded. In DNA, the CDR3 is TGTGCCAGCAGTTCCAGGGGGACCGGGGAGCTGTTTTTT. Translating it yields CASSSRGTGELFF. The chain recombines TRBV28 with TRBJ2-2; 7 bases agree with TRBD1. The CDR3 extends over 13 amino acids. With 4 bases clipped from V and 5 bases from J, the junction kept 1 base outside the gene matches. Looked up from germline, CDR1 is MDHEN and CDR2 is SYDVKM.

V and J are TRBV6-6 and TRBJ2-5; 11 bases align to TRBD2. Trimming cost V 6 bases and J 3 bases; bases outside gene matches: 3. The CDR3 contains 14 residues. Germline CDR1 MNHNY, CDR2 SVGAGI (reference sequence). Written as DNA, the CDR3 is TGTGCCAGCAGGCAACTAGCGGGAGAAGAGACCCAGTACTTC. It is translated as CASRQLAGEETQYF.

The genes are TRBV19 and TRBJ1-1; 10 bases fit TRBD1. After removal of 6 bases from V and 4 bases from J, the junction contained 8 bases not matched to a gene. Germline CDR1 and CDR2: LNHDA and SQIVND (reference sequence). The CDR3 covers 15 residues. Written as DNA, the CDR3 is TGTGCCAGTAGAGGGACGACAGGGGGCTTCACTGAAGCTTTCTTT. It yields the protein CASRGTTGGFTEAFF.

This chain uses TRBV20-1 with TRBJ2-3; D is uncertain. Per germline, CDR1 DFQATT and CDR2 SNEGSKA (reference sequence). The CDR3 has 10 residues. V lost 6 bases, J lost 6 bases, and 7 bases lay in between. The CDR3 sequence is CSAAVDTQYF. The CDR3 coding sequence is TGCAGTGCCGCTGTGGATACGCAGTATTTT.

This clone was counted a single time. The chain recombines TRBV28 with TRBJ2-3, with D possibly matching TRBD2 (6 bases). The CDR3 extends over 13 amino acids. Per germline, CDR1 MDHEN and CDR2 SYDVKM. Between the trimmed V and J ends, which lost 7 bases and 4 bases, there was a span of 12 bases. CDR3 sequence reads: CASKTWGADTQYF. In DNA, the CDR3 is TGTGCCAGCAAGACATGGGGGGCAGATACGCAGTATTTT.

The chain couples TRBV6-1 to TRBJ2-2, with TRBD1 matching 8 bases. V lost 1 base and J lost 1; bases outside the gene matches: 5. The CDR3 spans 17 residues. CDR1 and CDR2 from the germline V gene are MNHNS and SASEGT. The CDR3 sequence: CASSEEETGVNTGELFF. The CDR3 coding sequence is TGTGCCAGCAGTGAAGAAGAGACAGGGGTGAACACCGGGGAGCTGTTTTTT.

This chain joins TRBV7-6 and TRBJ2-1; tentatively, D is TRBD1 (6 bases). In germline, CDR1 is SGHVS, CDR2 FNYEAQ. V lost 2 bases to trimming and J lost 8 bases, with 16 bases between them. The CDR3 runs 15 residues. DNA of the CDR3: TGTGCCAGCAGCTTATCCCCCTCCCACAGGGATGAGCAGTTCTTC. It codes for CASSLSPSHRDEQFF.

V gene TRBV19 combines with J gene TRBJ1-5; 7 positions agree with TRBD1. Germline trimming cut 2 bases from V and 5 bases from J; bases unmatched to any gene: 9. The CDR3 contains 16 residues. Germline CDR1 and CDR2: LNHDA and SQIVND (reference sequence). Written as DNA, the CDR3 is TGTGCCAGTAGTATAAAAAGAGGGGACAGATATCAGCCCCAGCATTTT. It specifies CASSIKRGDRYQPQHF.

The CDR3 nucleotides are TGTGCCAGCAGGGACTATAGCGGGGGCGCCTACGAGCAGTACTTC. This translates into CASRDYSGGAYEQYF. The V and J genes are TRBV6-5 and TRBJ2-7; 9 nucleotides agree with TRBD2. CDR3 length: 15 residues. Germline values: CDR1 MNHEY, CDR2 SVGAGI. Trimming took 6 bases from V and 2 from J; bases not matched to a gene: 8.

This clone was picked up one time. The V call is TRBV6-1, the J call TRBJ2-7; D gene uncertain. Germline CDR1 and CDR2: MNHNS and SASEGT. V was pared by 5 bases and J by 2 bases, with 13 bases between. The CDR3 spans 14 residues. The chain's CDR3 is CASSPQQSTYEQYF. The CDR3 nucleotides read TGTGCCAGCAGTCCCCAACAGTCGACCTACGAGCAGTACTTC.

J is TRBJ1-5 and V is TRBV18, with 7 nucleotides matching TRBD1. The CDR3 is made up of 16 amino acids. Germline V gene data show CDR1 as KGHSH and CDR2 as LQKENI. J was trimmed by 2 bases and V by 5 bases; bases with no gene match: 9. The CDR3 DNA reads TGTGCCAGCTCAGGTGCTGCCGGGACAGGCAATCAGCCCCAGCATTTT. Translation: CASSGAAGTGNQPQHF.